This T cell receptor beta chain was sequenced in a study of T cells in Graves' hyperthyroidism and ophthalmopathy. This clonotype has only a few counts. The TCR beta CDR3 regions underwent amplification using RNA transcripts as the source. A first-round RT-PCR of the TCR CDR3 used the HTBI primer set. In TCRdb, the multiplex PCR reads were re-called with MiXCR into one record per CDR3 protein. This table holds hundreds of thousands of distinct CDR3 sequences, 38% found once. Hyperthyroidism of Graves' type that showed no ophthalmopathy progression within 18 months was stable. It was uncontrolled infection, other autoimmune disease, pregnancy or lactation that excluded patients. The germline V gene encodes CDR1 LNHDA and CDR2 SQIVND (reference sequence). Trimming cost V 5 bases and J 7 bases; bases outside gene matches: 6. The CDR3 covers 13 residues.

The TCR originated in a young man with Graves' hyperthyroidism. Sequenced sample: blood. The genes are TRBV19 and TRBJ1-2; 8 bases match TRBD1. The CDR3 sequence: CASSPGQGPGYTF. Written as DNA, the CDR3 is TGTGCCAGTAGTCCAGGACAGGGTCCTGGCTACACCTTC.